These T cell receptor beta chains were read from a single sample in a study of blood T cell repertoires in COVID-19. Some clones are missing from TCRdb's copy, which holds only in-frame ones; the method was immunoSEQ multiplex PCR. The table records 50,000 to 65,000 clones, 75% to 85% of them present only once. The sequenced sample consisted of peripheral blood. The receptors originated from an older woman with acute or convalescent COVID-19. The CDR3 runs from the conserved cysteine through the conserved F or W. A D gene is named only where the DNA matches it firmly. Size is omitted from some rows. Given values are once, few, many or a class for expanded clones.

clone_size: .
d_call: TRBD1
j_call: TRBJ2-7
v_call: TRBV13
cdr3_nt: TGTGCCAGCAGCTTAACGTGGGACAGGGGGCCGTACGAGCAGTACTTC
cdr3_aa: CASSLTWDRGPYEQYF

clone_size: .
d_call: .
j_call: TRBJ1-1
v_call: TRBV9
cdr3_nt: TGTGCCAGCAGCGCGCCCGGGACAATGAACACTGAAGCTTTCTTT
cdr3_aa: CASSAPGTMNTEAFF

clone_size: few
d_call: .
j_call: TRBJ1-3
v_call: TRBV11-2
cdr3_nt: TGTGCCGTCTCTAAAGGGGCGGCGGGAAACACCATATATTTT
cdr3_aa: CAVSKGAAGNTIYF

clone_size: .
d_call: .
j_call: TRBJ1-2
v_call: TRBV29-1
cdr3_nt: TGCAGCGGAATGGAGGAAAAGACCTATGGCTACACCTTC
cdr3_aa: CSGMEEKTYGYTF

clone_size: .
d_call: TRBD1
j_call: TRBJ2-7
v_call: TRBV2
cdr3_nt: TGTGCCAGCAGCGAACGGACAGGGGGTTTCTACGAGCAGTACTTC
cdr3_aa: CASSERTGGFYEQYF

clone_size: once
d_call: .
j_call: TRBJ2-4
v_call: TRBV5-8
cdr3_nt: TGTGCCAGCAGCTTTACTCACATTCAGTACTTC
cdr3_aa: CASSFTHIQYF

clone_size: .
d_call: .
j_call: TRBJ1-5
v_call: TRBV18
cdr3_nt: TGTGCCAGCTCACCAGGAATGGGGGCATGGCAGCCCCAGCATTTT
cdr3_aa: CASSPGMGAWQPQHF

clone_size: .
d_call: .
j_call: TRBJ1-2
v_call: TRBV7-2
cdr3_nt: TGTGCCAGCAGCTCCCAAGGGGGGGCGAGTGGCTACACCTTC
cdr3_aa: CASSSQGGASGYTF

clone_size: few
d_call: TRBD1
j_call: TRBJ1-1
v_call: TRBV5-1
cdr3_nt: TGCGCCAGCAGCTCACCACAGGGGCAGAACACTGAAGCTTTCTTT
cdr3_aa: CASSSPQGQNTEAFF

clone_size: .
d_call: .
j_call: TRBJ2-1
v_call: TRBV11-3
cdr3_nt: TGTGCCAGCAGCGCAAAGGGAGCTACCCTTAACAATGAGCAGTTCTTC
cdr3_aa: CASSAKGATLNNEQFF

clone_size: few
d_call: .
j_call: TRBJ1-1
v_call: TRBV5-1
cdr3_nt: TGCGCCAGCAGGTTTGAGTACACTGAAGCTTTCTTT
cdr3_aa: CASRFEYTEAFF

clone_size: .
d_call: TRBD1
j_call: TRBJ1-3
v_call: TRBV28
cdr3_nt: TGTGCCAGCAGTTCGACGGACAGGGGAGGAAACACCATATATTTT
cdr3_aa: CASSSTDRGGNTIYF

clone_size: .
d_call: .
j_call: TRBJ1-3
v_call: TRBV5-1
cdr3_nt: TGCGCCAGCAGCACAGGACGCGCACTCTCTGGAAACACCATATATTTT
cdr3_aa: CASSTGRALSGNTIYF

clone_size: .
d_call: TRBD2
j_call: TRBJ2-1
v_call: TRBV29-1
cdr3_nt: TGCAGCGCCAGTGGCCAATTACTAGCGGGGGGGGACAATGAGCAGTTCTTC
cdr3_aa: CSASGQLLAGGDNEQFF

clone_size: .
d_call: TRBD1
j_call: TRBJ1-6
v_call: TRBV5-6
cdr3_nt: TGTGCCAGCAGCGCGGACAGGGTATTGTCACCCCTCCACTTT
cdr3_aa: CASSADRVLSPLHF

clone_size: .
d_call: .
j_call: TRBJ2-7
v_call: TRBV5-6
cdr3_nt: TGTGCCAGCAGCCCAATCTCACTGACCTACGAGCAGTACTTC
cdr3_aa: CASSPISLTYEQYF

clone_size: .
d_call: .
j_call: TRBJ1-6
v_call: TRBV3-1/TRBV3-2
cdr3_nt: TGTGCCAGCAGCCAAGAAAGGAGGGCTTCCAATTCACCCCTCCACTTT
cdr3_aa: CASSQERRASNSPLHF

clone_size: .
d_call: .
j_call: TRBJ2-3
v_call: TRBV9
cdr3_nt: TGTGCCAGCAGCGTAGATACTATGTTGACAGATACGCAGTATTTT
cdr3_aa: CASSVDTMLTDTQYF

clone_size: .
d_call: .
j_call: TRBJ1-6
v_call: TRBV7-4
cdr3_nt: TGTGCCAGCAGCTTACCGGGGGAGGGCTCCTATAATTCACCCCTCCACTTT
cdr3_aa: CASSLPGEGSYNSPLHF

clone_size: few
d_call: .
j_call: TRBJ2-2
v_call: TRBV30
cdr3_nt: TGTGCCTGGAGTACGGGACTGCTCGCGAACACCGGGGAGCTGTTTTTT
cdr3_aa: CAWSTGLLANTGELFF

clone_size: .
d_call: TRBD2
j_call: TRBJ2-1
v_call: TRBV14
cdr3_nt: TGTGCCAGTCGAACCGGACTAGCGGGCCGATTTGAGCAGTTCTTC
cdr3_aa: CASRTGLAGRFEQFF

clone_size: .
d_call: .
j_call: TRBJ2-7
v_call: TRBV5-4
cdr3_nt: TGTGCCAGCAGCCAGGGGACGGTCAGCTCCTACGAGCAGTACTTC
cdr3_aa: CASSQGTVSSYEQYF

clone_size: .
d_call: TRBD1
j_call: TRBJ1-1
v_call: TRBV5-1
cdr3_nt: TGCGCCAGCAGCGGCTCCGGGACAGGGGGACCGGGGGCTTTCTTT
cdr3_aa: CASSGSGTGGPGAFF

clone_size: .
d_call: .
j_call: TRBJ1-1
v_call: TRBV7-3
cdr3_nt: TGTGCCAGCAGCTTACTGGGGGAGGGGAACACTGAAGCTTTCTTT
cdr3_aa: CASSLLGEGNTEAFF

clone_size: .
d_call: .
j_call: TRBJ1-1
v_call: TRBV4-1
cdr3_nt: TGCGCCAGCAGCCTGAGCACCATGAACACTGAAGCTTTCTTT
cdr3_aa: CASSLSTMNTEAFF

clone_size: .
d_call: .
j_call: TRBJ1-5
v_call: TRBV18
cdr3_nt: TGTGCCAGCTCACCTTCACCGGGTCAGGGAGGTCAGCCCCAGCATTTT
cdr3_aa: CASSPSPGQGGQPQHF

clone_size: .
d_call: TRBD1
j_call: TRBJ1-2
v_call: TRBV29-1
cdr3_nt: TGCAGCGTAGCCGACAGGGGGCGAGGCTATGGCTACACCTTC
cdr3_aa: CSVADRGRGYGYTF

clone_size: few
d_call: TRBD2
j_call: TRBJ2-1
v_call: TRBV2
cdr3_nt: TGTGCCAGCAGTGGGAGGGACTACCAATACAATGAGCAGTTCTTC
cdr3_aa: CASSGRDYQYNEQFF

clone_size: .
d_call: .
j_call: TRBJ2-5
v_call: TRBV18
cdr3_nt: TGTGCCAGCTCACCAAACGGTGGGGGCGCGGAGACCCAGTACTTC
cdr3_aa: CASSPNGGGAETQYF

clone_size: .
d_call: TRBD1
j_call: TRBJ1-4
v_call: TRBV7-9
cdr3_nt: TGTGCCAGCAGCGCCGACAGGGCTTCGGAAAAACTGTTTTTT
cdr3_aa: CASSADRASEKLFF

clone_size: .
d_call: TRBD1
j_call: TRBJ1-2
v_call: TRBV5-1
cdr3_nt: TGCGCCAGCACCCCGACCCCAGGGGGCGGTGGCTACACCTTC
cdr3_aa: CASTPTPGGGGYTF

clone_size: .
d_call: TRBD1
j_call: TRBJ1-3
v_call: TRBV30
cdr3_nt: TGTGCCTGGAGTGTAGAGGGGGCAAAGAGAAACACCATATATTTT
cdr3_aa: CAWSVEGAKRNTIYF

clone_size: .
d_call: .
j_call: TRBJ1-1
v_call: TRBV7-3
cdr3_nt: TGTGCCAGCAGCTTGATGAGGAACACTGAAGCTTTCTTT
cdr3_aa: CASSLMRNTEAFF

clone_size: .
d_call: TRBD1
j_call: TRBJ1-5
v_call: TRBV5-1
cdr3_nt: TGCGCCAGCGTTAAAAGGGACAGGTTGGGAAATTATAGCAATCAGCCCCAGCATTTT
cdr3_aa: CASVKRDRLGNYSNQPQHF

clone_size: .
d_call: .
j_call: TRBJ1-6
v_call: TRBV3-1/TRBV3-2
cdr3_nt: TGTGCCAGCAGCCCGGGGTATCTAACCAATTCACCCCTCCACTTT
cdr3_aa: CASSPGYLTNSPLHF

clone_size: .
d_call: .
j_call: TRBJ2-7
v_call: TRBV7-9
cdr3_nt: TGTGCCAGCAGCTTTGGCGGAACCTACGAGCAGTACTTC
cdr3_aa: CASSFGGTYEQYF

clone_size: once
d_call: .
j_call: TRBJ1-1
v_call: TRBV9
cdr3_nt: TGTGCCAGCAGCGTCGGAGATGTAGGCACTGAAGCTTTCTTT
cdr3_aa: CASSVGDVGTEAFF

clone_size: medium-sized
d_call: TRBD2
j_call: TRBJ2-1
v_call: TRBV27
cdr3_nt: TGTGCCAGCAGTTTAACTAGCGGGAACTACAATGAGCAGTTCTTC
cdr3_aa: CASSLTSGNYNEQFF

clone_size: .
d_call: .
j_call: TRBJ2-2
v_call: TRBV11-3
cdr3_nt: TGTGCCAGCAAGGGGCGGGGAGGAAACACCGGGGAGCTGTTTTTT
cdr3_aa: CASKGRGGNTGELFF

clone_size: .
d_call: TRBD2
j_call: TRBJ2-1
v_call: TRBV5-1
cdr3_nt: TGCGCCAGCACCCTGGGGGGGAGCCTCCACAATGAGCAGTTCTTC
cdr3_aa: CASTLGGSLHNEQFF

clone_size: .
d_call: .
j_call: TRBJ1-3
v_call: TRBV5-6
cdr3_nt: TGTGCCAGCAGCTTGCAGGGCTTCTCTGGAAACACCATATATTTT
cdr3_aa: CASSLQGFSGNTIYF

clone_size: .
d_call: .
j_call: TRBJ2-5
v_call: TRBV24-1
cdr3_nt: TGTGCCACCAGTGGCGCGCGGGACGACCAAGAGACCCAGTACTTC
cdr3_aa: CATSGARDDQETQYF

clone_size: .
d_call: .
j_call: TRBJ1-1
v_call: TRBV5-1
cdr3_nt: TGCGCCAGCAGCTTGGTGGGGAGGGGAAACACTGAAGCTTTCTTT
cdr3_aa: CASSLVGRGNTEAFF

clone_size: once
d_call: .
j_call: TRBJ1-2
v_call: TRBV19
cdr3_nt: TGTGCCAGTAGCCCCAGTTATGGAGGCTATGGCTACACCTTC
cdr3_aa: CASSPSYGGYGYTF

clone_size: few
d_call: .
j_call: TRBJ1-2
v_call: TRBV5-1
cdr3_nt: TGCGCCAGCAGCTTGTCAGGGGATAGTGGTTATGGCTACACCTTC
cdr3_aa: CASSLSGDSGYGYTF

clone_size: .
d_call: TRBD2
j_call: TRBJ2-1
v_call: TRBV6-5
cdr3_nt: TGTGCCAGCAGTTACCAGGTAGCGGGGGTGAATGAGCAGTTCTTC
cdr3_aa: CASSYQVAGVNEQFF

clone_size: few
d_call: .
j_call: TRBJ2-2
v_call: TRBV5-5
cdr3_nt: TGTGCCAGCCAGGGAGGTCCGAACACCGGGGAGCTGTTTTTT
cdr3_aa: CASQGGPNTGELFF

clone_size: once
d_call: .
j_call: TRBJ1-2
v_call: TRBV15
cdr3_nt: TGTGCCACCAGCAGACCCGGCGCAGGGGCAATCTATGGCTACACCTTC
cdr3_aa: CATSRPGAGAIYGYTF

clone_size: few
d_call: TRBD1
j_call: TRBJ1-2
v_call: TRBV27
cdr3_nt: TGTGCCAGCAGTCCACAACAGGGGTTCAGCTATGGCTACACCTTC
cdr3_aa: CASSPQQGFSYGYTF

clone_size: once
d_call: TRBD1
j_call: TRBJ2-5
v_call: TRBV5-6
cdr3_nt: TGTGCCAGCAGCGCATCCGGGACAGGTGGTAGGGCCCAGTACTTC
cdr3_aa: CASSASGTGGRAQYF